The clone carrying this T cell receptor beta chain was detected only once. The antigen is undetermined. This specimen belongs to a study of vaccination effects on CD4 cells after COVID-19. Overall study context: Participants got two doses of BNT162b2 or mRNA-1273 vaccine.

Trimming removed 4 bases at V and 6 bases at J, with 16 bases between. This CDR3 comprises 16 residues. CDR1 and CDR2 from the germline V gene are MNHEY and SVGAGI. ViraFEST assay sequencing came after antigen-specific CD4+ T cells were expanded with viral peptide pools. Culture proceeded for approximately 9 days, and CD4+ T cells were then isolated. Vaccine recipients, nucleocapsid antibody negative, had no prior SARS-CoV-2 infection. About 2.1 million PBMC were placed in each well, which was supplemented with approximately 9.2 IU/ml IL-2 and around 9.9 ug/ml peptides. Study-wide points: Limitations: small convalescent group and missing early post-infection timepoints.

The method was immunoSEQ multiplex PCR; TCRdb's version includes in-frame clones alone and lacks a portion of them. The sample lists tens of thousands of clones; approximately 72% were seen once. This sequence originates from a human donor who received a COVID-19 vaccine. The specimen comprised CD4+ T cells from PBMCs cultured with HCoV-OC43 spike peptides, sampled before COVID-19 vaccination. The subset here: HCoV-OC43 spike overlapping peptide pool stimulation. This chain joins TRBV6-5 and TRBJ1-6; unclear D gene. CDR3 sequence (DNA): TGTGCCAGCAGTTCCCAACAAGGGTACGGTAATTCACCCCTCCACTTT. As protein: CASSSQQGYGNSPLHF.